The rows below give T cell receptor beta chains drawn from one sample of a study of shared T cell receptors in the human thymus. Assay used: immunoSEQ multiplex PCR; TCRdb lists only in-frame clones, some missing. The sample has about 660,000 clones; roughly 90% are singletons. These data were also reused for a study on human thymus T cells.

Sequencing was carried out using thymocytes. The receptors were gathered from a boy younger than two with a congenital heart defect. Each CDR3 is given with its conserved first and last residue. The D gene is left open where the match is weak. Part of the rows lack a size; the others show once, few, many or a class for expanded clones.

D: NA
V: TRBV4-2
size: NA
J: TRBJ2-2
CDR3: CASSQGPPKASLMELFF
DNA: TGTGCCAGCAGCCAAGGCCCTCCGAAGGCTAGCTTGATGGAGCTGTTTTTT

D: NA
V: TRBV7-9
size: NA
J: TRBJ1-2
CDR3: CASSFPKEGPANYGYTF
DNA: TGTGCCAGCAGCTTCCCCAAGGAGGGCCCAGCTAACTATGGCTACACCTTC

D: TRBD2
V: TRBV4-1
size: NA
J: TRBJ2-7
CDR3: CASSQERVLAGGPKQYF
DNA: TGCGCCAGCAGCCAGGAGAGAGTTCTAGCGGGAGGGCCGAAGCAGTACTTC

D: NA
V: TRBV6-5
size: NA
J: TRBJ1-6
CDR3: CASRAAGPNSPLHF
DNA: TGTGCCAGCAGGGCGGCCGGTCCTAATTCACCCCTCCACTTT

D: NA
V: TRBV7-9
size: NA
J: TRBJ2-7
CDR3: CASSVGTRGGEQYF
DNA: TGTGCCAGCAGCGTCGGGACAAGGGGGGGCGAGCAGTACTTC

D: TRBD1
V: TRBV5-4
size: NA
J: TRBJ2-3
CDR3: CASSLEAQGAGDTQYF
DNA: TGTGCCAGCAGCCTCGAGGCCCAGGGGGCTGGAGATACGCAGTATTTT

D: TRBD1
V: TRBV28
size: NA
J: TRBJ1-5
CDR3: CASSSQSGQWDQPQHF
DNA: TGTGCCAGCAGTTCCCAGTCGGGACAGTGGGATCAGCCCCAGCATTTT

D: TRBD2
V: TRBV30
size: NA
J: TRBJ2-3
CDR3: CAWRTSGRTDTQYF
DNA: TGTGCCTGGAGGACTAGCGGGAGGACAGATACGCAGTATTTT

D: TRBD1
V: TRBV7-2
size: NA
J: TRBJ2-5
CDR3: CASSKVAGGVETQYF
DNA: TGTGCCAGCAGCAAAGTGGCAGGGGGAGTGGAGACCCAGTACTTC

D: NA
V: TRBV7-9
size: NA
J: TRBJ1-1
CDR3: CASSAPREAFF
DNA: TGTGCCAGCAGCGCCCCCAGGGAAGCTTTCTTT

D: NA
V: TRBV9
size: NA
J: TRBJ1-2
CDR3: CASSGEHLYGYTF
DNA: TGTGCCAGCAGCGGGGAGCACCTCTATGGCTACACCTTC

D: TRBD1
V: TRBV12-5
size: NA
J: TRBJ2-1
CDR3: CASGLVRDRGPGVYNEQFF
DNA: TGTGCTAGTGGTTTAGTCCGGGACAGGGGGCCAGGGGTTTACAATGAGCAGTTCTTC

D: TRBD2
V: TRBV6-5
size: NA
J: TRBJ2-1
CDR3: CASSLTSAAREEQFF
DNA: TGTGCCAGCAGCCTGACTAGCGCCGCCCGGGAGGAGCAGTTCTTC

D: NA
V: TRBV5-6
size: NA
J: TRBJ2-2
CDR3: CASSLAAGTGELFF
DNA: TGTGCCAGCAGCTTGGCCGCCGGGACCGGGGAGCTGTTTTTT

D: NA
V: TRBV4-3
size: NA
J: TRBJ1-1
CDR3: CASSQNAPGANTEAFF
DNA: TGCGCCAGCAGCCAAAACGCCCCGGGTGCGAACACTGAAGCTTTCTTT

D: TRBD2
V: TRBV15
size: NA
J: TRBJ2-1
CDR3: CATSREPSGIYNEQFF
DNA: TGTGCCACCAGCAGAGAACCTAGCGGGATTTACAATGAGCAGTTCTTC

D: TRBD2
V: TRBV2
size: NA
J: TRBJ2-7
CDR3: CASSERLVAGRPLYEQYF
DNA: TGTGCCAGCAGTGAAAGGCTTGTAGCGGGGAGACCCCTCTACGAGCAGTACTTC

D: NA
V: TRBV27
size: NA
J: TRBJ2-1
CDR3: CASSLRTDKLGGYNEQFF
DNA: TGTGCCAGCAGTTTACGAACCGACAAACTGGGAGGTTACAATGAGCAGTTCTTC

D: TRBD1
V: TRBV11-3
size: NA
J: TRBJ1-1
CDR3: CASSLIRNRDRGWVTEAFF
DNA: TGTGCCAGCAGCTTGATACGTAACCGGGACAGGGGTTGGGTCACTGAAGCTTTCTTT

D: TRBD2
V: TRBV18
size: once
J: TRBJ2-2
CDR3: CASSEFGGSDTGELFF
DNA: TGTGCCAGCTCAGAGTTCGGGGGGAGTGACACCGGGGAGCTGTTTTTT

D: TRBD2
V: TRBV7-6
size: NA
J: TRBJ2-1
CDR3: CASSFYSGTAYNEQFF
DNA: TGTGCCAGCAGCTTCTATAGCGGGACCGCCTACAATGAGCAGTTCTTC

D: NA
V: TRBV14
size: NA
J: TRBJ1-3
CDR3: CASSQDYGKGAGNTIYF
DNA: TGTGCCAGCAGCCAAGATTACGGGAAGGGAGCTGGAAACACCATATATTTT

D: NA
V: TRBV12-5
size: NA
J: TRBJ2-1
CDR3: CAAGVTYNEQFF
DNA: TGTGCTGCAGGGGTCACCTACAATGAGCAGTTCTTC

D: NA
V: TRBV5-4
size: few
J: TRBJ2-1
CDR3: CASSLSLADNEQFF
DNA: TGTGCCAGCAGCTTGTCTTTAGCGGACAATGAGCAGTTCTTC

D: TRBD1
V: TRBV18
size: NA
J: TRBJ2-5
CDR3: CASSSRTGARETQYF
DNA: TGTGCCAGCTCATCCCGGACAGGGGCCAGGGAGACCCAGTACTTC

D: NA
V: TRBV4-1
size: NA
J: TRBJ2-7
CDR3: CASSQSDPVELGVGECYEQYF
DNA: TGCGCCAGCAGCCAATCCGACCCCGTGGAGCTGGGTGTGGGAGAGTGTTACGAGCAGTACTTC

D: NA
V: TRBV6-1
size: NA
J: TRBJ1-2
CDR3: CASSEGSPNYGYTF
DNA: TGTGCCAGCAGTGAGGGCTCCCCTAACTATGGCTACACCTTC

D: NA
V: TRBV7-6
size: NA
J: TRBJ2-5
CDR3: CASTWGRGETQYF
DNA: TGTGCCAGCACCTGGGGGCGAGGAGAGACCCAGTACTTC

D: NA
V: TRBV25-1
size: NA
J: TRBJ2-1
CDR3: CASSEGASYNEQFF
DNA: TGTGCCAGCAGTGAGGGGGCCTCCTACAATGAGCAGTTCTTC

D: TRBD1
V: TRBV15
size: NA
J: TRBJ2-1
CDR3: CATSGTGTEYPYNEQFF
DNA: TGTGCCACCAGCGGCACCGGGACAGAGTATCCCTACAATGAGCAGTTCTTC

D: TRBD2
V: TRBV7-9
size: NA
J: TRBJ2-7
CDR3: CASSPPGLDRHEQYF
DNA: TGTGCCAGCAGCCCCCCGGGACTAGACCGGCACGAGCAGTACTTC

D: NA
V: TRBV28
size: NA
J: TRBJ1-1
CDR3: CASSLYREPRTEAFF
DNA: TGTGCCAGCAGTTTATACCGCGAACCCCGGACTGAAGCTTTCTTT

D: TRBD2
V: TRBV18
size: NA
J: TRBJ2-7
CDR3: CASSPRLAGYYEQYF
DNA: TGTGCCAGCTCACCACGACTAGCGGGATACTACGAGCAGTACTTC

D: TRBD2
V: TRBV4-1
size: NA
J: TRBJ2-4
CDR3: CASSLCAGDGENIQYF
DNA: TGCGCCAGCAGCCTATGCGCGGGGGACGGCGAAAACATTCAGTACTTC

D: TRBD2
V: TRBV9
size: NA
J: TRBJ2-3
CDR3: CASSVGPATSPWDTQYF
DNA: TGTGCCAGCAGCGTAGGCCCTGCGACTAGCCCTTGGGATACGCAGTATTTT

D: TRBD1
V: TRBV4-1
size: NA
J: TRBJ2-7
CDR3: CASSQGQGAYEQYF
DNA: TGCGCCAGCAGCCAAGGGCAGGGGGCCTACGAGCAGTACTTC

D: TRBD1
V: TRBV29-1
size: few
J: TRBJ2-2
CDR3: CSVGGDRGLNTGELFF
DNA: TGCAGCGTTGGAGGGGACAGGGGACTGAACACCGGGGAGCTGTTTTTT